The rows below give T cell receptor beta chains drawn from one sample of a study of shared clonotypes between healthy human individuals. The method was immunoSEQ multiplex PCR; TCRdb's version includes in-frame clones alone and lacks a portion of them. The sample contains about 2.4 million clones, roughly 93% of which appear only once. The sample consisted of naive CD4+ T cells from PBMCs. The receptors were sampled from a man younger than 35 in good health. Some clones in this sample may be carry-over from other donors' samples. Each CDR3 is given without its conserved first and last residue.

J: TRBJ1-2
V: TRBV11-2
CDR3: ASSLSPSTGRENGYT

J: TRBJ2-1
V: TRBV5-1
CDR3: ASSLIQGSYNEQF

J: TRBJ2-7
V: TRBV5-4
CDR3: ASSLGQRSYEQY

J: TRBJ2-7
V: TRBV7-8
CDR3: ASSLRHEASGSYEQY

J: TRBJ1-2
V: TRBV6-5
CDR3: ASSQGGGYT

J: TRBJ2-5
V: TRBV30
CDR3: AWSVGLAGSIETQY

J: TRBJ1-2
V: TRBV6-6
CDR3: ATRQAPTNYGYT

J: TRBJ2-7
V: TRBV5-5
CDR3: ASSSLGPYEQY

J: TRBJ1-4
V: TRBV19
CDR3: ASRGQGVNEKLF

J: TRBJ2-6
V: TRBV9
CDR3: ASNTNKGQGETGANVLT

J: TRBJ1-3
V: TRBV7-3
CDR3: ASSLGSSGNTIY

J: TRBJ2-1
V: TRBV7-7
CDR3: ASSTLGTEYNEQF

J: TRBJ2-7
V: TRBV2
CDR3: ASAGVGYEQY

J: TRBJ1-5
V: TRBV2
CDR3: ASRDLQPQPQH

J: TRBJ2-1
V: TRBV5-1
CDR3: ASSLGTTGLADNEQF

J: TRBJ2-2
V: TRBV18
CDR3: ASSPDVLNTGELF

J: .
V: TRBV7-9
CDR3: ASSLVGGYEQY

J: TRBJ2-2
V: TRBV28
CDR3: ASSIYRNTGELF

J: TRBJ1-4
V: TRBV27
CDR3: ASSTYRGLGEKLF

J: TRBJ2-5
V: TRBV28
CDR3: ASSSGATGETQY

J: TRBJ2-5
V: TRBV4-2
CDR3: ASSQPSQGALWETQY

J: TRBJ1-5
V: TRBV4-2
CDR3: ASSQGAGGTQH

J: TRBJ2-3
V: TRBV5-1
CDR3: ASSLETSYDTQY

J: TRBJ1-5
V: TRBV5-6
CDR3: ASSPKGPNSNQPQH

J: TRBJ2-3
V: TRBV5-4
CDR3: ASSFTRNTDTQY

J: TRBJ2-5
V: TRBV5-4
CDR3: ASSFRLGGGETQY

J: TRBJ1-1
V: TRBV28
CDR3: ASSPTGLSAF

J: TRBJ2-1
V: TRBV7-2
CDR3: ASAQFRSSYNEQF

J: TRBJ2-5
V: TRBV28
CDR3: ASSPRNRGTQY

J: TRBJ1-1
V: TRBV6-6
CDR3: ASSSPEGGNTEAF

J: TRBJ1-4
V: TRBV19
CDR3: ASSIQPNEKLF

J: TRBJ1-1
V: TRBV7-9
CDR3: ASSVQGRNTEAF

J: TRBJ2-1
V: TRBV5-6
CDR3: ASRLSGNNEQF

J: TRBJ2-5
V: TRBV28
CDR3: ASRDRGYETQY

J: TRBJ2-7
V: TRBV28
CDR3: ASSLLTGAYEQY

J: TRBJ2-5
V: TRBV30
CDR3: AWSRQGETQY

J: TRBJ2-7
V: TRBV19
CDR3: ASSAMDSPTNEQY

J: TRBJ2-3
V: TRBV27
CDR3: ASSLAGTSTDTQY

J: TRBJ1-1
V: TRBV29-1
CDR3: SVERRVADTEAF

J: TRBJ2-1
V: TRBV5-1
CDR3: ASSLAAGGEQF

J: TRBJ2-1
V: TRBV7-2
CDR3: ASSPGRNNEQF

J: TRBJ1-4
V: TRBV9
CDR3: ASSVRINEKLF

J: TRBJ2-3
V: TRBV27
CDR3: ASRAGTGGYRTNTQY

J: TRBJ2-2
V: TRBV19
CDR3: ASSRGGLVTGELF

J: TRBJ1-1
V: TRBV6-4
CDR3: ASKVAGWDTEAF

J: TRBJ1-3
V: TRBV5-1
CDR3: ASSLGQGPGNTIY

J: TRBJ2-2
V: TRBV5-4
CDR3: ASSLRDRGQTGELF